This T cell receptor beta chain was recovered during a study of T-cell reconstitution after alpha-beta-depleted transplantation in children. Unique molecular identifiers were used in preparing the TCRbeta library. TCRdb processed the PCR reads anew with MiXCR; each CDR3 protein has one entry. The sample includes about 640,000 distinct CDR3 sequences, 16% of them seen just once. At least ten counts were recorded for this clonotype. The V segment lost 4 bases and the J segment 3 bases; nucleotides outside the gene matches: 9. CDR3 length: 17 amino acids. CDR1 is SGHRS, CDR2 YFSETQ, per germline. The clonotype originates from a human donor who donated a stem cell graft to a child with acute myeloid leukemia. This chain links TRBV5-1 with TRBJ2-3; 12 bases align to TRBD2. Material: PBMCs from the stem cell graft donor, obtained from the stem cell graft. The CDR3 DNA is TGCGCCAGCAGCCCAACTCTAGCGGGGGGGCCGACAGATACGCAGTATTTT. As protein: CASSPTLAGGPTDTQYF.